These 32 T cell receptor beta chains were sequenced from one sample in a study of blood T cell repertoires in COVID-19. The data were produced by immunoSEQ multiplex PCR, yet TCRdb's version contains in-frame clones alone and is incomplete. The repertoire holds approximately 280,000 clones, with around 88% as singletons. The sample consisted of peripheral blood. The receptors come from a man in his forties or fifties with acute or convalescent COVID-19.

The chain recombines TRBV4-2 with TRBJ1-2; the match to TRBD1 covers 10 bases. CDR1 is LGHNA and CDR2 is YNFKEQ in the germline V gene. J gave up 8 bases and V 4 bases, and 10 bases lay outside the gene matches. The CDR3 loop spans 15 amino acids. CDR3: CASSRGGQGGNGYTF. Here the CDR3 DNA reads TGTGCCAGCAGCCGGGGAGGACAGGGGGGAAACGGCTACACCTTC.

This rearrangement joins TRBV7-8 to TRBJ1-2; D ambiguous. CDR1 and CDR2 from the germline V gene are SGHVS and FQNEAQ. V shed 3 bases and J shed 2 bases, with 16 bases lying between them. The CDR3 is made up of 16 amino acids. The chain's CDR3 is CASSFGSTGSNYGYTF. The CDR3 coding sequence is TGTGCCAGCAGCTTTGGGTCCACGGGATCAAACTATGGCTACACCTTC. Drawing the rest from reference TRBV7-8 and TRBJ1-2, the complete variable domain is GAGVSQSPRYKVAKRGQDVALRCDPISGHVSLFWYQQALGQGPEFLTYFQNEAQLDKSGLPSDRFFAERPEGSVSTLKIQRTQQEDSAVYLCASSFGSTGSNYGYTFGSGTRLTVV.

The J gene is TRBJ2-1, the V gene TRBV29-1, with no clear D. The CDR3 runs to 14 residues. V dropped 3 bases and J dropped 4 bases, with 13 bases sitting between them. The germline V gene encodes CDR1 SQVTM and CDR2 ANQGSEA. CDR3 nucleotides: TGCAGCGTTGAGGCAGATCAACCTTACAATGAGCAGTTCTTC. Protein product: CSVEADQPYNEQFF.

This chain uses TRBV12-1 with TRBJ2-1; the table calls TRBD1, which could not be checked here. TRBV12-1 is assigned pseudogene status. The CDR3 sequence is 14 residues long. As DNA, the CDR3 is TGTGCCAGCAGCTCCCAGGGCCACCACAATGAGCAGTTCTTC. Translated: CASSSQGHHNEQFF.

The chain uses TRBV7-2 and TRBJ2-6; 13 nucleotides match TRBD2. Trimming took 2 bases from V and 2 from J; bases not matched to a gene: 6. Germline CDR1 is SGHTA and CDR2 is FQGNSA. The CDR3 has 19 residues. CDR3: CASSLRLAGGLAGANVLTF. In nucleotides, the CDR3 is TGTGCCAGCAGCTTACGACTAGCGGGGGGACTAGCTGGGGCCAACGTCCTGACTTTC.

The chain carries TRBV5-4 and TRBJ2-3; the D is unclear. The V end was cut by 0 bases, the J end by 0 bases, with 8 bases between. The CDR3 has 15 residues. Germline loops: CDR1 SGHNT, CDR2 YYREEE (reference sequence). In DNA form, the CDR3 reads TGTGCCAGCAGCTTGGTACTCCGTAGCACAGATACGCAGTATTTT. This encodes CASSLVLRSTDTQYF.

The chain carries TRBV7-2 and TRBJ2-6; D might be TRBD1 (6 bases). Trimming removed 1 base from V and 2 bases from J, with 9 bases in between. The germline V gene has CDR1 SGHTA and CDR2 FQGNSA. The CDR3 sequence is 16 residues long. The CDR3 region has the DNA TGTGCCAGCAGCTTAGGAGCAGGGGCTGGGGCCAACGTCCTGACTTTC. It encodes CASSLGAGAGANVLTF. Full variable domain (outside the CDR3, taken from reference TRBV7-2 and TRBJ2-6): GAGVSQSPSNKVTEKGKDVELRCDPISGHTALYWYRQSLGQGLEFLIYFQGNSAPDKSGLPSDRFSAERTGGSVSTLTIQRTQQEDSAVYLCASSLGAGAGANVLTFGAGSRLTVL.

This rearrangement joins TRBV5-4 to TRBJ1-1, with 8 positions matching TRBD1. Trimming took 4 bases from V and 5 from J; bases not matched to a gene: 7. The germline gives CDR1 SGHNT, CDR2 YYREEE (reference sequence). This CDR3 region has 14 residues. The chain's CDR3 is CASSRGTGITEAFF. The CDR3 DNA reads TGTGCCAGCAGCAGGGGGACAGGAATAACTGAAGCTTTCTTT. The whole variable domain, remainder taken from reference TRBV5-4 and TRBJ1-1, is ETGVTQSPTHLIKTRGQQVTLRCSSQSGHNTVSWYQQALGQGPQFIFQYYREEENGRGNFPPRFSGLQFPNYSSELNVNALELDDSALYLCASSRGTGITEAFFGQGTRLTVV.

On this clone itself: The sample holds other DNA sequences that translate to the same CDR3. V usage is TRBV7-6 and J usage is TRBJ2-2; no clear D. The CDR3 extends over 15 amino acids. Germline CDR1 reads SGHVS; CDR2 reads FNYEAQ. V dropped 0 bases and J dropped 3 bases, with 8 bases sitting between them. CDR3 loop: CASSLARGDTGELFF. The CDR3 region has the DNA TGTGCCAGCAGCTTAGCGCGAGGTGACACCGGGGAGCTGTTTTTT.

The V gene is TRBV27, the J gene TRBJ1-4; 8 positions match TRBD1. J was trimmed by 4 bases and V by 6 bases; bases with no gene match: 4. Germline V gives CDR1 MNHEY, CDR2 SMNVEV (reference sequence). The CDR3 extends over 14 amino acids. The CDR3 DNA is TGTGCCAGCAGAACAGGGGGAGGTAATGAAAAACTGTTTTTT. Amino acid sequence: CASRTGGGNEKLFF. Full variable domain (rest looked up from reference TRBV27 and TRBJ1-4): EAQVTQNPRYLITVTGKKLTVTCSQNMNHEYMSWYRQDPGLGLRQIYYSMNVEVTDKGDVPEGYKVSRKEKRNFPLILESPSPNQTSLYFCASRTGGGNEKLFFGSGTQLSVL.

J is TRBJ1-1 and V is TRBV5-1, with 9 positions matching TRBD1. Losses at the gene ends were 2 bases for V and 3 bases for J; bases not matched to a gene: 8. The CDR3 totals 16 residues. Germline-derived CDR1 and CDR2 are SGHRS and YFSETQ. The CDR3 DNA is TGCGCCAGCAGCTTACCTCGACAGGGGGGTCACACTGAAGCTTTCTTT. Encoded protein: CASSLPRQGGHTEAFF.

This clone appeared once. The J gene is TRBJ2-7, the V gene TRBV19; 11 bases line up with TRBD2. After removal of 5 bases from V and 6 bases from J, the junction contained 6 bases not matched to a gene. The CDR3 totals 14 residues. The V gene's germline CDR1 is LNHDA and CDR2 SQIVND (reference sequence). The CDR3 loop reads CASSPASGGSEQYF. CDR3 nucleotides: TGTGCCAGTAGTCCCGCTAGCGGGGGGTCCGAGCAGTACTTC.

This clone appeared a single time. V and J are TRBV5-5 and TRBJ1-5, with TRBD1 matching over 8 bases. Germline loops: CDR1 SGHKS, CDR2 YYEKEE (reference sequence). Trimming took 2 bases from V and 7 from J; bases not matched to a gene: 2. The CDR3 has 13 amino acids. The CDR3 DNA sequence: TGTGCCAGCAGCTTACAGGGGGACCAGCCCCAGCATTTT. This codes for CASSLQGDQPQHF.

The rearrangement uses TRBV5-1 and TRBJ1-1, with unresolved D. CDR1 is SGHRS, CDR2 YFSETQ, per germline. The CDR3 is 14 residues long. V was pared by 0 bases and J by 7 bases, with 13 bases between. The CDR3 DNA is TGCGCCAGCAGCTTGGCCGACGGTTACAGTGAAGCTTTCTTT. It specifies CASSLADGYSEAFF.

In nucleotides, the CDR3 is TGCAGCGTTGAAGAAGGCAGGGGGCTCGGTACGCAGTATTTT. Translated, it gives CSVEEGRGLGTQYF. V usage is TRBV29-1 and J usage is TRBJ2-3, with 8 bases fitting TRBD1. The CDR3 consists of 14 residues. The ends lost 0 bases at V and 8 bases at J; junction bases unmatched: 7. The germline CDR1 and CDR2 sequences are SQVTM and ANQGSEA.

V gene TRBV2 combines with J gene TRBJ2-7; a possible D gene is TRBD1 (7 bases). The CDR3 is 15 amino acids. Trimming took 7 bases from V and 0 from J, leaving 16 bases between them. From germline, CDR1 is SNHLY and CDR2 FYNNEI. The chain's CDR3 is CASTTEGAISYEQYF. The CDR3 DNA is TGTGCCAGCACGACGGAGGGGGCCATCTCCTACGAGCAGTACTTC. The full variable domain, rest sourced from reference TRBV2 and TRBJ2-7, is EPEVTQTPSHQVTQMGQEVILRCVPISNHLYFYWYRQILGQKVEFLVSFYNNEISEKSEIFDDQFSVERPDGSNFTLKIRSTKLEDSAMYFCASTTEGAISYEQYFGPGTRLTVT.

This clone was seen only a few times. The rearrangement uses TRBV28 and TRBJ1-6; no clear D. The germline V and J ends were trimmed by 6 bases and 0 bases, with 6 bases remaining between them. Germline values: CDR1 MDHEN, CDR2 SYDVKM. The CDR3 consists of 14 residues. CDR3 region: CASSPHSYNSPLHF. CDR3 bases: TGTGCCAGCAGCCCACACTCCTATAATTCACCCCTCCACTTT.

V gene TRBV5-5 combines with J gene TRBJ1-1, with D uncertain. The CDR3 length is 13 residues. The V gene's germline CDR1 is SGHKS and CDR2 YYEKEE (reference sequence). The ends were cut back, 1 base at V and 1 base at J, with 5 bases in the middle. Here the CDR3 DNA reads TGTGCCAGCAGCTTGACACCGAACACTGAAGCTTTCTTT. Its translation: CASSLTPNTEAFF.

This chain joins TRBV7-2 and TRBJ1-1; maybe TRBD1 (6 bases). Trimming took off 4 bases at V and 5 bases at J, with 11 bases between the two ends. From germline, CDR1 is SGHTA and CDR2 FQGNSA. This CDR3 spans 13 amino acids. DNA for the CDR3: TGTGCCAGCAGCTCCTTCGACAGGACTGAAGCTTTCTTT. Translation: CASSSFDRTEAFF.

This clone appeared a single time. V gene TRBV5-1 combines with J gene TRBJ1-1, with D perhaps TRBD1 (5 bases). CDR3 length equals 15 residues. Between the trimmed V and J ends, which lost 2 bases and 4 bases, there was a span of 15 bases. The germline V gene has CDR1 SGHRS and CDR2 YFSETQ. Here the CDR3 reads CASSLLAGLGTEAFF. CDR3 coding DNA: TGCGCCAGCAGCTTATTGGCAGGGTTGGGCACTGAAGCTTTCTTT.

The rearrangement uses TRBV9 and TRBJ1-4; a possible D gene is TRBD1 (5 bases). Trimming took 4 bases from V and 3 from J, leaving 16 bases between them. Germline values: CDR1 SGDLS, CDR2 YYNGEE. The CDR3 covers 16 residues. The CDR3 DNA reads TGTGCCAGCAGCCCATCTCAGGGCAGGGCTAATGAAAAACTGTTTTTT. Amino acid sequence: CASSPSQGRANEKLFF.

The V call is TRBV5-1, the J call TRBJ1-6; 7 nucleotides agree with TRBD1. Germline values: CDR1 SGHRS, CDR2 YFSETQ. V lost 4 bases and J lost 7; bases outside the gene matches: 8. The CDR3 totals 15 residues. CDR3 sequence (DNA): TGCGCCAGCAGCGGGGGGACAGCAAGAAATTCACCCCTCCACTTT. Translated, it gives CASSGGTARNSPLHF.

V gene TRBV28 combines with J gene TRBJ1-1; TRBD1 matches 8 bases. The ends lost 5 bases at V and 8 bases at J; junction bases unmatched: 22. The CDR3 loop spans 18 amino acids. Germline V gives CDR1 MDHEN, CDR2 SYDVKM. CDR3 in amino acids: CASSPRDRSSFSFREAFF. The CDR3 DNA is TGTGCCAGCAGTCCCCGGGACAGGTCTAGCTTTTCCTTTCGGGAAGCTTTCTTT.

The chain uses TRBV5-4 and TRBJ2-2; no definite D call. The ends were cut back, 0 bases at V and 8 bases at J, with 11 bases in the middle. The CDR3 has 14 residues. In germline, CDR1 is SGHNT, CDR2 YYREEE (reference sequence). CDR3 nucleotide sequence: TGTGCCAGCAGCTTGGGAATTGGCGGTGGGGAGCTGTTTTTT. The encoded protein is CASSLGIGGGELFF.

The chain links TRBV10-2 to TRBJ2-7; D possibly corresponds to TRBD1 (5 bases). Trimming removed 5 bases from V and 2 bases from J, with 7 bases in between. This CDR3 has 12 amino acids. Germline lookup yields CDR1 WSHSY and CDR2 SAAADI. Here the CDR3 DNA reads TGCGCCAGCAGTACAGGAGCCTACGAGCAGTACTTC. This translates into CASSTGAYEQYF.

The chain uses TRBV5-4 and TRBJ2-3; perhaps TRBD2 as D (5 bases). The CDR3 has 14 amino acids. The germline gives CDR1 SGHNT, CDR2 YYREEE (reference sequence). The germline V and J ends were trimmed by 3 bases and 8 bases, with 16 bases remaining between them. The CDR3 protein is CASSSPGNSGTQYF. CDR3 DNA sequence: TGTGCCAGCAGCTCCCCCGGGAATAGTGGTACGCAGTATTTT.

The chain joins TRBV6-5 to TRBJ1-2; D unclear. CDR1 and CDR2 (germline): MNHEY, SVGAGI. This CDR3 has 12 amino acids. Trimming shortened V by 8 bases and J by 4 bases, and 11 bases separated the two germline ends. The CDR3 protein is CASYTEPYGYTF. The CDR3 region has the DNA TGTGCCAGCTATACGGAGCCCTATGGCTACACCTTC.

The J gene is TRBJ1-4, the V gene TRBV5-1; 7 bases map to TRBD1. The germline CDR1 and CDR2 sequences are SGHRS and YFSETQ. V was pared by 1 base and J by 12 bases, with 6 bases of the junction left unmatched. The CDR3 runs 13 residues. DNA for the CDR3: TGCGCCAGCAGCTTGATGTCAGGGGGTGAACTGTTTTTT. This codes for CASSLMSGGELFF.

The J gene is TRBJ2-7, the V gene TRBV6-5; D possibly corresponds to TRBD1 (6 bases). The CDR3 loop spans 10 amino acids. CDR1 and CDR2 (germline): MNHEY, SVGAGI. The V gene lost 5 bases and the J gene lost 7 bases, with 6 bases spanning the gap. The CDR3 DNA sequence: TGTGCCAGCAGTCAGGGGGAGCAGTACTTC. Amino acids: CASSQGEQYF.

V usage is TRBV19 and J usage is TRBJ1-2, with unresolved D. This CDR3 comprises 12 residues. The V end lost 8 bases, the J end lost 4 bases, and 11 bases lay between the germline ends. CDR1 is LNHDA and CDR2 is SQIVND in the germline V gene (reference sequence). The CDR3 region is CASSDSRYGYTF. In DNA form, the CDR3 reads TGTGCCAGTTCAGACTCCCGCTATGGCTACACCTTC.

The genes are TRBV6-5 and TRBJ1-3, with no clear D. Germline V gene lookup returns CDR1 MNHEY and CDR2 SVGAGI. The V end was cut by 6 bases, the J end by 0 bases, with 9 bases between. The CDR3 is 14 amino acids. CDR3 in amino acids: CASRARVSGNTIYF. The CDR3 nucleotides read TGTGCCAGCAGGGCCCGGGTCTCTGGAAACACCATATATTTT.

In its sample, this clone was seen a few times. The CDR3 DNA is TGCAGTGCGAACAGGGGAGAAGGCTACACCTTC. The encoded protein is CSANRGEGYTF. This chain connects TRBV20-1 to TRBJ1-2; TRBD1 aligns across 7 bases. This CDR3 region has 11 residues. Trimming cost V 6 bases and J 8 bases; bases outside gene matches: 6. Germline lookup yields CDR1 DFQATT and CDR2 SNEGSKA (reference sequence).